Each of the 15 T cell receptor beta chains below was sequenced from the same sample in a study of shared clonotypes between healthy human individuals. Assay: immunoSEQ multiplex PCR; the TCRdb copy retains only in-frame clones and omits some. The data hold about 560,000 clones, with roughly 79% observed a single time. Sequenced: PBMCs. The source of these receptors is a woman aged 40 to 50 in good health. Some clones in this sample may be carry-over from other donors' samples.

The CDR3 region is CAWTGKGGTSRSYEQYF. The CDR3 nucleotides read TGTGCCTGGACGGGAAAGGGCGGCACGAGTCGCTCCTACGAGCAGTACTTC. The V and J genes are TRBV30 and TRBJ2-7, with D possibly matching TRBD2 (5 bases). V shed 4 bases and J shed 0 bases, with 22 bases lying between them. The V gene's germline CDR1 is GTSNPN and CDR2 SVGIG (reference sequence). This CDR3 contains 17 residues. The variable domain in full, completed from reference TRBV30 and TRBJ2-7, reads SQTIHQWPATLVQPVGSPLSLECTVEGTSNPNLYWYRQAAGRGLQLLFYSVGIGQISSEVPQNLSASRPQDRQFILSSKKLLLSDSGFYLCAWTGKGGTSRSYEQYFGPGTRLTVT.

In nucleotides, the CDR3 is TGCAGCGTTGCGGGGCTCAAAAGCGGGGAGCAGTACTTC. Protein: CSVAGLKSGEQYF. J is TRBJ2-7 and V is TRBV29-1, with TRBD2 as a possible D gene (6 bases). V was cut by 4 bases and J by 7 bases, with 17 bases left in between. The germline CDR1 and CDR2 sequences are SQVTM and ANQGSEA. The CDR3 is 13 residues long.

The chain combines TRBV7-9 with TRBJ2-1, with D maybe TRBD2 (6 bases). Per the germline V gene, CDR1 is SEHNR and CDR2 is FQNEAQ (reference sequence). The CDR3 has 14 residues. Trimming took 2 bases from V and 4 from J, leaving 9 bases between them. CDR3 in DNA: TGTGCCAGCAGCTTAACCCGGGAGTACAATGAGCAGTTCTTC. Translation gives CASSLTREYNEQFF.

The chain couples TRBV6-1 to TRBJ1-2; 11 bases align to TRBD1. CDR3 length: 14 residues. CDR1 and CDR2 (germline): MNHNS, SASEGT. V trimming: 4 bases; J trimming: 4 bases; junction bases outside the gene matches: 2. For the CDR3, the DNA is TGTGCCAGCAGTGGGACAGGGGGCGGCTATGGCTACACCTTC. Residues: CASSGTGGGYGYTF.

J is TRBJ2-7 and V is TRBV7-9, with D possibly called TRBD1 or TRBD2 (5 bases each). Germline V gives CDR1 SEHNR, CDR2 FQNEAQ (reference sequence). CDR3 length: 13 amino acids. Trimming removed 6 bases from V and 3 bases from J, with 12 bases in between. The CDR3 loop is CASRSGPSYEQYF. The CDR3 coding sequence is TGTGCCAGCAGGTCGGGGCCGAGCTACGAGCAGTACTTC.

This chain uses TRBV7-9 with TRBJ2-7, with TRBD2 identical over 11 bases. CDR1 is SEHNR and CDR2 is FQNEAQ in the germline V gene (reference sequence). The CDR3 contains 15 residues. The junction had 4 bases not matched to a gene; V was cut back by 3 bases and J by 3 bases. The CDR3 region has the DNA TGTGCCAGCAGCTTCACTAGCGGGAGTATCTACGAGCAGTACTTC. The encoded protein is CASSFTSGSIYEQYF. Together with reference TRBV7-9 and TRBJ2-7, the CDR3 gives the full variable domain: DTGVSQNPRHKITKRGQNVTFRCDPISEHNRLYWYRQTLGQGPEFLTYFQNEAQLEKSRLLSDRFSAERPKGSFSTLEIQRTEQGDSAMYLCASSFTSGSIYEQYFGPGTRLTVT.

The genes are TRBV2 and TRBJ2-1; TRBD1 aligns across 7 bases. With V trimmed by 8 bases and J by 4 bases, 8 bases remained unmatched. From germline, CDR1 is SNHLY and CDR2 FYNNEI. The CDR3 loop spans 14 amino acids. The CDR3, as DNA: TGTGCCAGCCCACGGGACAGCCCATACAATGAGCAGTTCTTC. Translating it yields CASPRDSPYNEQFF.

This chain links TRBV14 with TRBJ1-2; D remains ambiguous. Germline assignment: CDR1 SGHDN and CDR2 FVKESK. V lost 4 bases and J lost 4, with 13 bases in between. The CDR3 has 14 residues. CDR3 DNA sequence: TGTGCCAGCAGCCCCAGTCCCGCGGCCTATGGCTACACCTTC. Amino acid sequence: CASSPSPAAYGYTF.

The J gene is TRBJ1-1, the V gene TRBV5-6; TRBD1 might be the D (5 bases). CDR1 and CDR2 from the germline V gene are SGHDT and YYEEEE. With 0 bases removed from V and 10 bases from J, the gap between germline ends came to 13 bases. CDR3 length: 13 amino acids. As DNA, the CDR3 is TGTGCCAGCAGCTTGGCGGCAGGGTTTGGAGCTTTCTTT. Protein: CASSLAAGFGAFF.

The J gene is TRBJ2-7, the V gene TRBV7-2; either TRBD1 or TRBD2 may fit D (6 bases each). The CDR3 extends over 16 amino acids. Germline V CDR1 and CDR2: SGHTA, FQGNSA. Deletions cut 5 bases from V and 6 bases from J, with 23 bases between. The CDR3 DNA is TGTGCCAGCAGCAAGGTTGGGACACCCGTGGGGGGCGAGCAGTACTTC. Amino acids: CASSKVGTPVGGEQYF.

V is TRBV7-9 and J is TRBJ2-6; 9 bases line up with TRBD1. This CDR3 comprises 17 residues. Trimming took 5 bases from V and 0 from J; bases not matched to a gene: 5. Looked up from germline, CDR1 is SEHNR and CDR2 is FQNEAQ (reference sequence). This CDR3 is CASSPGTGSSGANVLTF. CDR3 DNA sequence: TGTGCCAGCAGCCCCGGGACAGGGTCCTCTGGGGCCAACGTCCTGACTTTC.

This clone was found many times. This specimen includes other DNA sequences encoding the same CDR3. The chain is built from TRBV15 and TRBJ2-5; no firm D call. Looked up from germline, CDR1 is LNHNV and CDR2 is YYDKDF (reference sequence). The CDR3 covers 14 residues. V was pared by 5 bases and J by 2 bases, with 12 bases between. The CDR3, as DNA: TGTGCCACCAGCCCCAATGGTGTTCAAGAGACCCAGTACTTC. Amino acids: CATSPNGVQETQYF.

V and J are TRBV4-3 and TRBJ1-2; D is perhaps TRBD1 (5 bases). The CDR3 sequence is 14 residues long. V lost 2 bases, J lost 6 bases, and 13 bases lay in between. Germline V gene lookup returns CDR1 LGHNA and CDR2 YSLEER. The CDR3 nucleotides read TGCGCCAGCAGCCAACAATTTGGGGGGGATGGCTACACCTTC. Translated, it gives CASSQQFGGDGYTF.

The gene calls are TRBV28 and TRBJ2-5; weak D call: TRBD1 (6 bases). Germline V gene data show CDR1 as MDHEN and CDR2 as SYDVKM. This CDR3 spans 15 amino acids. V was shortened by 2 bases and J by 4 bases, with 14 bases between the two germline ends. CDR3 nucleotides: TGTGCCAGCAGTTTAAGGGGGAGAAGGGTAGAGACCCAGTACTTC. As protein: CASSLRGRRVETQYF. The entire variable domain, with the rest obtained from reference TRBV28 and TRBJ2-5, is as follows: DVKVTQSSRYLVKRTGEKVFLECVQDMDHENMFWYRQDPGLGLRLIYFSYDVKMKEKGDIPEGYSVSREKKERFSLILESASTNQTSMYLCASSLRGRRVETQYFGPGTRLLVL.

The rearrangement links TRBV5-1 to TRBJ2-1, with TRBD1 identical over 9 bases. The CDR3 is made up of 16 amino acids. The V segment lost 0 bases and the J segment 3 bases; nucleotides outside the gene matches: 4. CDR1 is SGHRS and CDR2 is YFSETQ in the germline V gene. CDR3 residues: CASSLDGQGYYNEQFF. The CDR3 region has the DNA TGCGCCAGCAGCTTGGACGGACAGGGGTACTACAATGAGCAGTTCTTC.